These 29 T cell receptor beta chains were sequenced from one sample in a study of blood T cells in healthy people across ages. Through a sample-barcoded 5' primer and a J-beta primer mix, a second PCR was run for about 6 to 11 cycles. Each CDR3 protein is one row after TCRdb ran MiXCR on the 5' RACE reads. The sample consists of fewer than 1 million distinct CDR3 sequences, under 45% of them appearing once. The sequencing sample was made of blood. These receptor sequences come from a man aged 60-69 years in good health.

This clonotype was observed a handful of times. The chain links TRBV28 to TRBJ1-5; the match to TRBD1 covers 10 bases. Germline V CDR1 and CDR2: MDHEN, SYDVKM. The CDR3 totals 17 residues. V was pared by 1 base and J by 6 bases, with 9 bases of the junction left unmatched. The CDR3 coding sequence is TGTGCCAGCAGTTTATTCGACAGGGGGCTAACGGCTCAGCCCCAGCATTTT. Amino acids: CASSLFDRGLTAQPQHF.

This clonotype was counted at least ten times. The chain links TRBV7-2 to TRBJ2-7; perhaps TRBD2 as D (5 bases). This CDR3 is 13 amino acids long. Between the trimmed V and J ends, which lost 0 bases and 5 bases, there was a span of 8 bases. In germline, CDR1 is SGHTA, CDR2 FQGNSA. The CDR3 sequence is CASSLAAGNEQYF. The CDR3 nucleotides read TGTGCCAGCAGCTTAGCCGCGGGCAACGAGCAGTACTTC.

This clonotype came up a few times. The rearrangement joins TRBV5-1 to TRBJ2-3; TRBD1 is a possible D gene (5 bases). The germline V gene has CDR1 SGHRS and CDR2 YFSETQ. V lost 0 bases to trimming and J lost 2 bases, with 13 bases between them. The CDR3 is made up of 16 amino acids. The CDR3 loop is CASSLADSYTTDTQYF. The DNA for the CDR3 is TGCGCCAGCAGCTTGGCCGACAGTTACACCACAGATACGCAGTATTTT.

This chain joins TRBV7-2 and TRBJ2-7; 8 bases agree with TRBD1. The trim removed 4 bases at V and 4 bases at J, leaving 9 bases unmatched. Germline V CDR1 and CDR2: SGHTA, FQGNSA. The CDR3 runs to 15 residues. CDR3 DNA sequence: TGTGCCAGCAGCTCCGCAGGGGGCGCAGGTTACGAGCAGTACTTC. It specifies CASSSAGGAGYEQYF.

This clonotype has a handful of counts. V is TRBV20-1 and J is TRBJ2-7; D is unresolved. The germline CDR1 and CDR2 sequences are DFQATT and SNEGSKA (reference sequence). Trimming took 7 bases from V and 1 from J, leaving 8 bases between them. The CDR3 is 11 amino acids. This CDR3 reads CSEKYSYEQYF. The CDR3 nucleotides are TGCAGTGAAAAGTATTCCTACGAGCAGTACTTC.

This chain uses TRBV7-2 with TRBJ2-3; D ambiguous. The germline V gene encodes CDR1 SGHTA and CDR2 FQGNSA. V was shortened by 5 bases and J by 6 bases, with 18 bases between the two germline ends. CDR3 length: 15 residues. This CDR3 is CASSLLLGPWDTQYF. CDR3 nucleotides: TGTGCCAGCAGCCTCCTACTTGGCCCTTGGGATACGCAGTATTTT.

This chain links TRBV20-1 with TRBJ2-5; perhaps TRBD1 as D (5 bases). Trimming took off 6 bases at V and 2 bases at J, with 16 bases between the two ends. The germline CDR1 and CDR2 sequences are DFQATT and SNEGSKA (reference sequence). The CDR3 has 14 residues. Written as DNA, the CDR3 is TGCAGTGCCCGGAACCCCCAGGGACAAGAGACCCAGTACTTC. Its translation: CSARNPQGQETQYF.

The chain joins TRBV7-9 to TRBJ2-5; 8 bases match TRBD2. CDR1 and CDR2 (germline): SEHNR, FQNEAQ (reference sequence). Germline trimming cut 3 bases from V and 2 bases from J; bases unmatched to any gene: 5. CDR3 length equals 15 residues. CDR3 sequence reads: CASSLRGAKQETQYF. In DNA, the CDR3 is TGTGCCAGCAGCTTGCGGGGGGCCAAACAAGAGACCCAGTACTTC.

The chain combines TRBV7-2 with TRBJ2-2; the D is unclear. Trimming removed 2 bases at V and 8 bases at J, with 12 bases between. The CDR3 is 14 residues long. The germline CDR1 and CDR2 sequences are SGHTA and FQGNSA. The CDR3 spells CASSLTGPAGELFF. The CDR3 coding sequence is TGTGCCAGCAGCTTAACGGGCCCGGCGGGGGAGCTGTTTTTT.

Written as DNA, the CDR3 is TGCGCCAGCAGATATCTACCCGGGACAGGGGCCACCGGGGAGCTGTTTTTT. It encodes CASRYLPGTGATGELFF. The chain uses TRBV4-3 and TRBJ2-2; TRBD1 matches 10 bases. Germline V gene data show CDR1 as LGHNA and CDR2 as YSLEER. V trimming: 6 bases; J trimming: 4 bases; junction bases outside the gene matches: 11. The CDR3 loop spans 17 amino acids.

The genes are TRBV5-1 and TRBJ1-5; weak D call: TRBD1 (5 bases). Trimming left V 3 bases short and J 5 bases short, with 12 bases between. The length of the CDR3 is 14 residues. Germline V gene lookup returns CDR1 SGHRS and CDR2 YFSETQ. The CDR3 protein is CASSSGGIDQPQHF. CDR3 coding DNA: TGCGCCAGCAGCTCGGGGGGGATTGATCAGCCCCAGCATTTT.

In this sample, this clonotype turned up many times. The chain uses TRBV20-1 and TRBJ2-7; D not certain. Germline V gene sequence: CDR1 DFQATT, CDR2 SNEGSKA (reference sequence). This CDR3 spans 12 amino acids. The V gene lost 6 bases and the J gene lost 1 base, with 10 bases spanning the gap. In DNA, the CDR3 is TGCAGTGCCTCAACGAAATCCTACGAGCAGTACTTC. Its protein product is CSASTKSYEQYF.

The CDR3 region is CASSLMGGRMDYGYTF. The DNA for the CDR3 is TGTGCCAGCAGCTTGATGGGAGGGAGGATGGACTATGGCTACACCTTC. The chain links TRBV5-6 to TRBJ1-2, with D uncertain. Germline assignment: CDR1 SGHDT and CDR2 YYEEEE. V was shortened by 1 base and J by 3 bases, with 16 bases between the two germline ends. This CDR3 has 16 amino acids. The full variable domain, rest sourced from reference TRBV5-6 and TRBJ1-2, is DAGVTQSPTHLIKTRGQQVTLRCSPKSGHDTVSWYQQALGQGPQFIFQYYEEEERQRGNFPDRFSGHQFPNYSSELNVNALLLGDSALYLCASSLMGGRMDYGYTFGSGTRLTVV.

In the case of this clonotype: Its ends do not fully match the called genes, so a read error is possible. The rearrangement uses TRBV20-1 and TRBJ2-3, with 8 bases matching TRBD2. The V gene's germline CDR1 is DFQATT and CDR2 SNEGSKA (reference sequence). The CDR3 extends over 11 amino acids. The CDR3 reads CSAGSGDMQYF. Here the CDR3 DNA reads TGCAGTGCGGGTAGCGGGGATATGCAGTATTTT.

This clonotype was detected only a few times. The CDR3 nucleotides read TGCGCCAGCAGCCAAGAGGCTGGCAGGGGGAATGCAGATACGCAGTATTTT. This translates into CASSQEAGRGNADTQYF. J is TRBJ2-3 and V is TRBV4-3, with TRBD1 matching 7 bases. V was clipped by 0 bases and J by 4 bases; unmatched bases: 10. The germline gives CDR1 LGHNA, CDR2 YSLEER. This CDR3 comprises 17 residues.

This clonotype was observed once. The rearrangement joins TRBV20-1 to TRBJ2-7; 8 bases align to TRBD1. This CDR3 contains 14 residues. CDR1 is DFQATT and CDR2 is SNEGSKA in the germline V gene (reference sequence). The trim removed 4 bases at V and 3 bases at J, leaving 8 bases unmatched. The CDR3 loop is CSATRQGANYEQYF. As DNA, the CDR3 is TGCAGTGCTACTCGCCAGGGGGCGAACTACGAGCAGTACTTC.

The chain carries TRBV7-3 and TRBJ2-2; the D gene could be TRBD1 or TRBD2 (5 bases each). CDR3 size: 15 residues. Trimming removed 5 bases from V and 8 bases from J, with 18 bases in between. The germline V gene has CDR1 SGHTA and CDR2 FQGTGA. CDR3 amino acids: CASSQPQGVLGELFF. For the CDR3, the DNA is TGTGCCAGCAGCCAGCCTCAGGGAGTGTTAGGGGAGCTGTTTTTT.

This sequence joins TRBV6-6 and TRBJ1-2; possible D gene TRBD1, 5 bases. Germline V gene sequence: CDR1 MNHNY, CDR2 SVGAGI (reference sequence). This CDR3 is built from 14 residues. The germline V and J ends were trimmed by 2 bases and 4 bases, with 11 bases remaining between them. The CDR3, as DNA: TGTGCCAGCAGTTACCTAGACGGGGGCTATGGCTACACCTTC. The encoded protein is CASSYLDGGYGYTF.

The V gene is TRBV5-1, the J gene TRBJ2-5; perhaps TRBD2 as D (6 bases). CDR3 length: 15 residues. The germline gives CDR1 SGHRS, CDR2 YFSETQ. V was clipped by 4 bases and J by 2 bases, with 15 bases between them. The CDR3 here is CASSPGGAGQETQYF. The CDR3 DNA is TGCGCCAGCAGCCCCGGCGGCGCGGGACAAGAGACCCAGTACTTC.

The CDR3 sequence is CASSTETYGYTF. The CDR3 nucleotides are TGTGCCAGCAGCACAGAAACCTATGGCTACACCTTC. The genes are TRBV28 and TRBJ1-2; unclear D gene. CDR1 and CDR2 from the germline V gene are MDHEN and SYDVKM. The CDR3 is 12 residues long. V dropped 6 bases and J dropped 4 bases, with 9 bases sitting between them.

This chain joins TRBV7-3 and TRBJ2-7; TRBD2 aligns across 8 bases. The J call may be wrong; the DNA end is better matched by TRBJ2-5. The CDR3 totals 14 residues. Germline V gives CDR1 SGHTA, CDR2 FQGTGA. The CDR3 sequence: CASSPAGGVETQYF. The CDR3 coding sequence is TGTGCCAGCAGCCCTGCGGGGGGAGTCGAGACCCAGTACTTC.

V usage is TRBV20-1 and J usage is TRBJ1-6; 9 nucleotides line up with TRBD1. CDR1 and CDR2 (germline): DFQATT, SNEGSKA (reference sequence). The CDR3 covers 15 residues. CDR3 residues: CSGQGRSSYNSPLHF. DNA for the CDR3: TGCAGCGGACAGGGGCGCAGCTCCTATAATTCACCCCTCCACTTT.

The chain joins TRBV5-1 to TRBJ1-5, with D hard to call. Trimming pared 0 bases from V and 3 bases from J, leaving 10 bases between. This CDR3 contains 15 residues. The germline gives CDR1 SGHRS, CDR2 YFSETQ. CDR3 loop: CASSLESGLNQPQHF. As DNA, the CDR3 is TGCGCCAGCAGCTTGGAGTCAGGTCTCAATCAGCCCCAGCATTTT.

The CDR3 loop is CASSHNRDSYGDEQFF. The DNA for the CDR3 is TGTGCCAGCAGTCACAACCGGGACAGTTATGGCGATGAGCAGTTCTTC. The chain is built from TRBV7-2 and TRBJ2-1, with 7 nucleotides matching TRBD1. J gave up 8 bases and V 6 bases, and 16 bases lay outside the gene matches. The CDR3 totals 16 residues. The germline gives CDR1 SGHTA, CDR2 FQGNSA.

For the CDR3, the DNA is TGTGCCAGCAGATACCAACTAGCGGGGGGTTCAGATACGCAGTATTTT. As protein: CASRYQLAGGSDTQYF. The V call is TRBV6-5, the J call TRBJ2-3, with TRBD2 matching over 12 bases. The CDR3 is 16 amino acids. Losses at the gene ends were 6 bases for V and 4 bases for J; bases not matched to a gene: 8. Germline V gene lookup returns CDR1 MNHEY and CDR2 SVGAGI.

This clonotype appeared many times. The gene calls are TRBV29-1 and TRBJ2-1, with 8 bases aligning to TRBD1. V dropped 1 base and J dropped 0; count of bases not matched to a gene: 8. Germline V gene data show CDR1 as SQVTM and CDR2 as ANQGSEA. This CDR3 spans 17 amino acids. Here the CDR3 DNA reads TGCAGCGTTGAAGGGGACAGGTGGCCGAGCTCCTACAATGAGCAGTTCTTC. Amino acids: CSVEGDRWPSSYNEQFF.

This chain uses TRBV7-2 with TRBJ2-3, with D possibly being TRBD1 (6 bases). With 5 bases removed from V and 5 bases from J, the gap between germline ends came to 11 bases. The CDR3 spans 13 residues. The V gene's germline CDR1 is SGHTA and CDR2 FQGNSA. CDR3 coding DNA: TGTGCCAGCAGCCTCTGGGACAAAGATACGCAGTATTTT. Its translation is CASSLWDKDTQYF.

The J gene is TRBJ2-3, the V gene TRBV20-1, with 10 positions matching TRBD1. Germline CDR1 and CDR2: DFQATT and SNEGSKA (reference sequence). This CDR3 is built from 13 residues. The CDR3 sequence: CSPGQGNTDTQYF. The CDR3 DNA is TGCAGCCCGGGACAGGGGAACACAGATACGCAGTATTTT.

This clonotype occurred a few times. V usage is TRBV7-2 and J usage is TRBJ2-2; D not resolved. The CDR3 has 14 amino acids. Trimming removed 1 base from V and 8 bases from J, with 11 bases in between. Germline CDR1 SGHTA, CDR2 FQGNSA. The CDR3 DNA follows: TGTGCCAGCAGCTTAGAGCCTAGTGCGGGGGAGCTGTTTTTT. Amino acid sequence: CASSLEPSAGELFF.